These T cell receptor beta chains were read from a single sample in a study of T cells after yellow fever vaccination. Via MiXCR, TCRdb re-called the 5' RACE reads, giving one row per CDR3 protein. Among about 630,000 distinct CDR3 sequences listed, about 12% were seen once. Sequencing was performed on PBMCs, taken on the day of the yellow fever booster vaccination. The receptors were sampled from a man under 40 who received the YFV17D yellow fever vaccine. Both conserved end residues are part of each CDR3. A D gene is named only where the DNA matches it firmly. Clone size is not always given. Where it is, it says once, few, many or a class for expanded clones.

>TRBD2|TRBV5-1|few
CASSILAGGPTVYNEQFF
>-|TRBV9|few
CASSPRTDNGYTF
>-|TRBV1|few
CTSSPSPPGPGQGPSAFF
>TRBD2|TRBV29-1|many
CSVGGSGTSGPSRELFF
>TRBD2|TRBV29-1|few
CSDGLAGRDNEQFF
>TRBD1|TRBV6-1|-
CASSSDRGNIQYF
>-|TRBV24-1|few
CATSRTPGEQYF
>TRBD1|TRBV15|few
CATSRRRQGTNEQFF
>-|TRBV5-1|few
CASSFSILRGRGGSETGELFF
>-|TRBV5-4|-
CASSLFGRDLYNEQFF
>TRBD2|TRBV20-1|-
CSATRTSGSSTDTQYF
>-|TRBV20-1|-
CSARDERIYNEQFF
>-|TRBV5-1|few
CASGRGGETQYF
>-|TRBV10-3|-
CAISPPETGELFF
>-|TRBV30|-
CAWSVLREAFF
>-|TRBV19|few
CASSIDRVGQETQYF
>TRBD2|TRBV20-1|few
CSADSGLGETQYF
>-|TRBV4-3|few
CASSQDMGEWTDTQYF
>TRBD2|TRBV7-2|few
CASSLARGASGSYEQYF
>-|TRBV7-9|-
CASSLPTGSQETQYF
>TRBD1|TRBV27|few
CASSSRTGGNTEAFF
>-|TRBV29-1|many
CSAIPQRGAPDTQYF
>-|TRBV10-2|-
CASRGYLGGLPGTDTQYF
>TRBD1|TRBV5-1|-
CASSWTGTGYEQYF
>TRBD2|TRBV11-2|-
CASSLETSGRAQETQYF
>-|TRBV7-2|-
CASSGDQAGYEQYF
>TRBD2|TRBV27|-
CASSLLARTSGRVYEQYF
>TRBD2|TRBV6-1|few
CASKNSGRGTDTQYF
>-|TRBV29-1|-
CSVSLWGAAEAFF
>-|TRBV7-8|-
CASSSNRVAGETQYF
>TRBD1|TRBV12-3/TRBV12-4|-
CASSFKTGEKAFF
>-|TRBV5-1|few
CASSSSDNSPLHF
>TRBD2|TRBV20-1|-
CSARDSALAGGPGELFF
>TRBD2|TRBV5-1|-
CASQPFGTSGSRDEQYF
>-|TRBV6-2/TRBV6-3|-
CASSYSGLYEQYF
>-|TRBV4-3|-
CASSQVLTNEQFF
>-|TRBV5-1|-
CASSLRGQSTDTQYF
>-|TRBV5-1|-
CASSLEQNTGELFF
>-|TRBV5-1|few
CASSLAGGIGYGYTF
>TRBD2|TRBV5-1|-
CASSLDWGRGNEQFF
>TRBD2|TRBV7-9|few
CASSLVGGSYHNEQFF
>-|TRBV20-1|few
CSARGGRPEAFF
>TRBD1|TRBV18|few
CASSPFMDRVYEQYF
>TRBD1|TRBV28|-
CASTDRGTPREQYF
>TRBD2|TRBV7-3|few
CASSGTSGRGDTQYF
>-|TRBV18|many
CASSPELGNTIYF
>-|TRBV4-1|-
CASSQGRGTALEQYF
>TRBD2|TRBV3-1|-
CASSQAAGGLNEQFF
>-|TRBV20-1|few
CSALTQGGKKNEQFF
>-|TRBV7-9|-
CASSSTTVLAPATEQFF
>TRBD1|TRBV7-2|-
CASSHGTGANSPLHF
>TRBD2|TRBV27|few
CASSLTSGVHSYEQYF
>TRBD2|TRBV12-3/TRBV12-4|-
CASSLGSGRDEQFF
>-|TRBV29-1|few
CSVVGLGDTEAFF
>TRBD2|TRBV2|many
CASNLAGGPIDEQFF